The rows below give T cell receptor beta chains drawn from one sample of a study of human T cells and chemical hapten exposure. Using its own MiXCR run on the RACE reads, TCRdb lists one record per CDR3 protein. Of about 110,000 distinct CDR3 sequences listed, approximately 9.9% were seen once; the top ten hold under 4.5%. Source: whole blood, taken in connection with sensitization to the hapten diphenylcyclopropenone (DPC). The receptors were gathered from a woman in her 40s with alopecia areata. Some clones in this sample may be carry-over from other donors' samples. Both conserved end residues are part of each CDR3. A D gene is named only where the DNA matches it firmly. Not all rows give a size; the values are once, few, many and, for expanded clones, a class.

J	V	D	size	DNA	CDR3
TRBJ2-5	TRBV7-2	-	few	TGTGCCAGCAGCTTAGTCCGGCGGGCCACAGAGACCCAGTACTTC	CASSLVRRATETQYF
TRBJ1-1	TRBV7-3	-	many	TGTGCCAGCAGCTTATTGTCGACAGGCTCGGAGACTGAAGCTTTCTTT	CASSLLSTGSETEAFF
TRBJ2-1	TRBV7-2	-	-	TGTGCCAGCAGCCCCCGGACAGCCTTGTACAATGAGCAGTTCTTC	CASSPRTALYNEQFF
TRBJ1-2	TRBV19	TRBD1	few	TGTGCCAGTAGTGCGGACAGGGGAGCTAACTATGGCTACACCTTC	CASSADRGANYGYTF
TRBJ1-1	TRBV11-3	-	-	TGTGCCAGCAGCGCTGGAGGGGTGAACACTGAAGCTTTCTTT	CASSAGGVNTEAFF
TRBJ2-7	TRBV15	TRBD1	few	TGTGCCACCAGCAGCAGCGGACAGGGGTCGTACGAGCAGTACTTC	CATSSSGQGSYEQYF
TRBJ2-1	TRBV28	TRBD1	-	TGTGCCAGCACCTTTTCGGACAGGACCAACAATGAGCAGTTCTTC	CASTFSDRTNNEQFF
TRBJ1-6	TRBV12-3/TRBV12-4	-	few	TGTGCCAGCAGTTTTGGGTTTTTCGAAAATAATTCACCCCTCCACTTT	CASSFGFFENNSPLHF
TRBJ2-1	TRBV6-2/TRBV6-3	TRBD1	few	TGTGCCAGCACCTCAACAGGGGGCGCCTACAATGAGCAGTTCTTC	CASTSTGGAYNEQFF
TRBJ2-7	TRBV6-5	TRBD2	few	TGTGCCAGCAGTTACGGCGGGAGGGTTTACGAGCAGTACTTC	CASSYGGRVYEQYF
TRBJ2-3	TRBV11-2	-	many	TGTGCCAGCAGCTTAGATCGCGGGGGCACAGATACGCAGTATTTT	CASSLDRGGTDTQYF
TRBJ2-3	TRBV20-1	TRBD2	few	TGCAGTGTGCAACCCTTAGCGGGGGGGCGGAGCACAGATACGCAGTATTTT	CSVQPLAGGRSTDTQYF
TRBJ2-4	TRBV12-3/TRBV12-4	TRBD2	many	TGTGCCAGCGAAGCGGGAGGTGCCAAAAACATTCAGTACTTC	CASEAGGAKNIQYF
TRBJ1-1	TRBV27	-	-	TGTGCCAGCAGTCTCAATGCCGGACAGGAAGCTTTCTTT	CASSLNAGQEAFF
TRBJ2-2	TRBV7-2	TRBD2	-	TGTGCCAGCAGCCCCCGAGCCGGACTAGCAGGTACCGGGGAGCTGTTTTTT	CASSPRAGLAGTGELFF
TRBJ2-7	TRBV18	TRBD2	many	TGTGCCAGCTCACCACCGGTGACTAGCGGGAGGTCGACCTACGAGCAGTACTTC	CASSPPVTSGRSTYEQYF
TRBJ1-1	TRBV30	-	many	TGTGCCTGGACGACAGGATTGAACACTGAAGCTTTCTTT	CAWTTGLNTEAFF
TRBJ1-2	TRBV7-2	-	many	TGTGCCAGCAGCGGGGGGGCCGTAGGCTACACCTTC	CASSGGAVGYTF
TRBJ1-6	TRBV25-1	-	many	TGTGCCAGCAGTGAATCGGGTCAGCTACCTAATTCACCCCTCCACTTT	CASSESGQLPNSPLHF
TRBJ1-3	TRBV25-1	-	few	TGTGCCAGCAGTGAAGTGGTCGGCCTCTCTGGAAACACCATATATTTT	CASSEVVGLSGNTIYF
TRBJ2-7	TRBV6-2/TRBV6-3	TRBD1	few	TGTGCCAGCAGTTACCCCCGGACAGGGCAGCTCTCCTACGAGCAGTACTTC	CASSYPRTGQLSYEQYF
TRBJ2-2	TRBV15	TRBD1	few	TGTGCCACCAGCAAAGCGAGGGGGACAGGGGGCATCACCGGGGAGCTGTTTTTT	CATSKARGTGGITGELFF
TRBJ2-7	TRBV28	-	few	TGTGCCAGCAGTTGGGAGTACGAGCAGTACTTC	CASSWEYEQYF
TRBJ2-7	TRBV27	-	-	TGTGCCAGCAGACCTTGGGGGGTCTACTACGAGCAGTACTTC	CASRPWGVYYEQYF
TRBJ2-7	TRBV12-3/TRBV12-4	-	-	TGTGCCAGCACCAGGACCCCCAATGGCGAGCAGTACTTC	CASTRTPNGEQYF
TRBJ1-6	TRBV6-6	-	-	TGTGCCAGCAGTTACCAGGGCGAGGACCTCCACTTT	CASSYQGEDLHF
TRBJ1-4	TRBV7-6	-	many	TGTGCCAGCAGCCGTTGGGAGGGTAATGAAAAACTGTTTTTT	CASSRWEGNEKLFF
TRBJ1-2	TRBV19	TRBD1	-	TGTGCCAGTAGTATTTACCTCCGGGACAGGGATGGCTACACCTTC	CASSIYLRDRDGYTF
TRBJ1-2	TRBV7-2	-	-	TGTGCCAGCAGCTTAAGGGGCAGGTCCGACGTTACCTATGGCTACACCTTC	CASSLRGRSDVTYGYTF
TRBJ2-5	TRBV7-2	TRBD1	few	TGTGCCAGCAGCTTCCAGACAGGGCTAGAGGAGACCCAGTACTTC	CASSFQTGLEETQYF
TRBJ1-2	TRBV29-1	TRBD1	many	TGCAGCGTTGACCCAGGGGGTAACTATGGCTACACCTTC	CSVDPGGNYGYTF
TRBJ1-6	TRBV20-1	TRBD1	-	TGCAGTGCTAGATCGAGGGGGCAGAGTTATAATTCACCCCTCCACTTT	CSARSRGQSYNSPLHF
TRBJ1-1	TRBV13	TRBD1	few	TGTGCCAGCAGCTCCCGACAGGGGACCACTGAAGCTTTCTTT	CASSSRQGTTEAFF
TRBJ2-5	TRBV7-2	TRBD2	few	TGTGCCAGCAGCCCCGGGGGAGTAGCGGGGGGCTCCGGGGAGACCCAGTACTTC	CASSPGGVAGGSGETQYF
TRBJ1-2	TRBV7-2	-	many	TGTGCCAGCAGCTTACCCAGGGGCTATGGCTACACCTTC	CASSLPRGYGYTF
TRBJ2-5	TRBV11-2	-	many	TGTGCCAGCAGCTTAGGGTTACGGGAACTACTCCAAGAGACCCAGTACTTC	CASSLGLRELLQETQYF
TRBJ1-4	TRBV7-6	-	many	TGTGCCAGCAGCTTAGGCCCTGAAAAACTGTTTTTT	CASSLGPEKLFF
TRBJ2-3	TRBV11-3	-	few	TGTGCCAGCAGCTTAGGCAATGATAGGACAGATACGCAGTATTTT	CASSLGNDRTDTQYF
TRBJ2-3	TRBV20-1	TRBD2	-	TGCAGTGCTAGACTACCCGCCGGGGGGGCCACAGATACGCAGTATTTT	CSARLPAGGATDTQYF
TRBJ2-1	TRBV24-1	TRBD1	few	TGTGCCACCAGTGCCGCCGATCGAGGGGGCAGGGGGCGGGGGCAGTTCTTC	CATSAADRGGRGRGQFF
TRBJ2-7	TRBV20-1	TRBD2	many	TGCAGTGCTAGACGGGAGGGCTTCTCCTACGAGCAGTACTTC	CSARREGFSYEQYF
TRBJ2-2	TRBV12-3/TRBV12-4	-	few	TGTGCCAGCAGCCGGGGGACCACGAACACCGGGGAGCTGTTTTTT	CASSRGTTNTGELFF
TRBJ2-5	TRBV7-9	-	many	TGTGCCAGCAGCTTGGGGCCTAACTTTCAGGAGACCCAGTACTTC	CASSLGPNFQETQYF
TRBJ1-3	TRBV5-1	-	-	TGCGCCAGCAGCCCGGAGGGGAGCTCTGGAAACACCATATATTTT	CASSPEGSSGNTIYF
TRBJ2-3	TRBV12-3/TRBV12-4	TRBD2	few	TGTGCCAGCAGGTTACTAGCGGGGGTCACAGATACGCAGTATTTT	CASRLLAGVTDTQYF
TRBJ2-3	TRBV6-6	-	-	TGTGCCAGCCAGGATAGCACAGATACGCAGTATTTT	CASQDSTDTQYF
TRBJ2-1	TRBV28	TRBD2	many	TGTGCCAGCAGAAGAGCGGGAGGGAACAATGAGCAGTTCTTC	CASRRAGGNNEQFF
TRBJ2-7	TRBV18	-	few	TGTGCCAGCGGGGACGGGCCTCAGGAGCAGTACTTC	CASGDGPQEQYF
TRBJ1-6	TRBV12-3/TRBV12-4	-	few	TGTGCCAGCGGCGGGCGGCATAATTCACCCCTCCACTTT	CASGGRHNSPLHF
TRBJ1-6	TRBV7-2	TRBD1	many	TGTGCCAGCAGCCCACCAGGGACAGGGAATTCACCCCTCCACTTT	CASSPPGTGNSPLHF
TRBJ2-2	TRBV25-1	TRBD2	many	TGTGCCAGCAGTGAATTGAGCGCGGGGGGGCGCACCGGGGAGCTGTTTTTT	CASSELSAGGRTGELFF
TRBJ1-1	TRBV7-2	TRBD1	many	TGTGCCAGCAGCTTAAGTTCCCAGGGGGGAGGCACTGAAGCTTTCTTT	CASSLSSQGGGTEAFF
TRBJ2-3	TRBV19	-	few	TGTGCCAGTACCCTCACCCTGACGGCCTACACAGATACGCAGTATTTT	CASTLTLTAYTDTQYF
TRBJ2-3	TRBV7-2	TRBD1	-	TGTGCCAGCAGCGCCCGACAGGGTCGCACAGATACGCAGTATTTT	CASSARQGRTDTQYF
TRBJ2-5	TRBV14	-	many	TGTGCCAGCAGCCAGGTCCGGGATCAAGAGACCCAGTACTTC	CASSQVRDQETQYF
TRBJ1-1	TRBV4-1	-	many	TGCGCCAGCAGCCAAGATCAAGTGGCGAACACTGAAGCTTTCTTT	CASSQDQVANTEAFF